The rows below give T cell receptor beta chains drawn from one sample of a study of T cell responses to AZD1222 COVID-19 vaccine. Repertoires were generated with immunoSEQ multiplex PCR, while TCRdb's copy carries only in-frame clones and drops some. The sample holds more than 110,000 clones, about 93% seen once. The material sequenced was peripheral blood, taken on day 0 of AZD1222 vaccination. The receptors derive from an adult in good health. CDR3s include the opening cysteine and the closing phenylalanine or tryptophan. A D gene is named only where the DNA matches it firmly. Expanded clones get a size class; other rows say once, few or many, or leave the size out.

cdr3_length | j_call | d_call | v_call | clone_size | cdr3_nt | cdr3_aa
14 | TRBJ2-2 | TRBD1 | TRBV28 | - | TGTGCCAGCAAAGACAGGGAGAACACCGGGGAGCTGTTTTTT | CASKDRENTGELFF
16 | TRBJ2-1 | TRBD2 | TRBV5-6 | - | TGTGCCAGCAGCTCGATTAGCGGGAGCTCCTACAATGAGCAGTTCTTC | CASSSISGSSYNEQFF
14 | TRBJ2-5 | - | TRBV5-1 | - | TGCGCCAGCAGCCCCGGGACAACTAAAGAGACCCAGTACTTC | CASSPGTTKETQYF
13 | TRBJ1-6 | - | TRBV12-3/TRBV12-4 | - | TGTGCCAGCAGTTGGATAGATAATTCACCCCTCCACTTT | CASSWIDNSPLHF
15 | TRBJ1-6 | - | TRBV5-4 | few | TGTGCCAGCAGCGCACTTCAGGGAGGCAATTCACCCCTCCACTTT | CASSALQGGNSPLHF
14 | TRBJ1-1 | TRBD1 | TRBV3-1/TRBV3-2 | - | TGTGCCAGCAGCCGGACAGGGATGAACACTGAAGCTTTCTTT | CASSRTGMNTEAFF
15 | TRBJ2-5 | TRBD2 | TRBV4-2 | - | TGTGCCAGCAGCTATGAGCCGGGACTATTTGAGACCCAGTACTTC | CASSYEPGLFETQYF
12 | TRBJ2-1 | TRBD2 | TRBV10-1 | - | TGCGCCAGCAGTGCGACTAGCCGTGAGCAGTTCTTC | CASSATSREQFF
12 | TRBJ1-2 | - | TRBV30 | once | TGTGCCTGGATCTCGGCGGCCTATGGCTACACCTTC | CAWISAAYGYTF
12 | TRBJ2-7 | - | TRBV7-9 | - | TGTGCCAGCAGCTTAGGTCCTCCCGAGCAGTACTTC | CASSLGPPEQYF
16 | TRBJ2-7 | - | TRBV5-1 | few | TGCGCCAGCACCCAGTCGGGGGGACAGGAGTCCTACGAGCAGTACTTC | CASTQSGGQESYEQYF
11 | TRBJ2-7 | - | TRBV10-1 | few | TGCGCCAGCGGCCAGGGTGACGAGCAGTACTTC | CASGQGDEQYF
14 | TRBJ1-5 | TRBD1 | TRBV30 | - | TGTGCCTGGAGCCCAGACAGGGGGAATCAGCCCCAGCATTTT | CAWSPDRGNQPQHF
15 | TRBJ2-5 | TRBD1 | TRBV11-1 | - | TGTGCCAGCAGCCCACGACAGGGGGCGGGGGAGACCCAGTACTTC | CASSPRQGAGETQYF
20 | TRBJ1-6 | TRBD1 | TRBV14 | - | TGTGCCAGCAGTTTCCGTTCCCCCAGCACGACAGGGGGGAGTAATTCACCCCTCCACTTT | CASSFRSPSTTGGSNSPLHF
16 | TRBJ2-3 | TRBD2 | TRBV5-4 | - | TGTGCCAGCAGCTTTGAGCCTAGCGGGACCACAGATACGCAGTATTTT | CASSFEPSGTTDTQYF
13 | TRBJ1-5 | - | TRBV10-3 | - | TGTGCCATCAGTGGGCAGGGTAATCAGCCCCAGCATTTT | CAISGQGNQPQHF
14 | TRBJ2-5 | - | TRBV7-8 | - | TGTGCCAGCAGCTTAACGAGCTACGGAGAGACCCAGTACTTC | CASSLTSYGETQYF
15 | TRBJ1-1 | - | TRBV5-1 | - | TGCGCCAGCAGCTTGGCCGGCCAGCTGAACACTGAAGCTTTCTTT | CASSLAGQLNTEAFF
17 | TRBJ1-1 | TRBD1 | TRBV2 | - | TGTGCCAGCGCTTCCGGGACAGGGGTCGACCCGTACACTGAAGCTTTCTTT | CASASGTGVDPYTEAFF
15 | TRBJ1-1 | - | TRBV29-1 | - | TGCAGCGTTGGCCATACAGACAGGCGGAACACTGAAGCTTTCTTT | CSVGHTDRRNTEAFF
14 | TRBJ1-2 | - | TRBV28 | - | TGTGCCAGCAGTTTCCCACAGGGCGTAACTGGCTACACCTTC | CASSFPQGVTGYTF
12 | TRBJ1-1 | - | TRBV30 | - | TGTGCCTGGAATCGGGCGAACACTGAAGCTTTCTTT | CAWNRANTEAFF
14 | TRBJ2-7 | - | TRBV2 | - | TGTGCCAGCAGTGCTGGTTTATCCCGTTACGAGCAGTACTTC | CASSAGLSRYEQYF